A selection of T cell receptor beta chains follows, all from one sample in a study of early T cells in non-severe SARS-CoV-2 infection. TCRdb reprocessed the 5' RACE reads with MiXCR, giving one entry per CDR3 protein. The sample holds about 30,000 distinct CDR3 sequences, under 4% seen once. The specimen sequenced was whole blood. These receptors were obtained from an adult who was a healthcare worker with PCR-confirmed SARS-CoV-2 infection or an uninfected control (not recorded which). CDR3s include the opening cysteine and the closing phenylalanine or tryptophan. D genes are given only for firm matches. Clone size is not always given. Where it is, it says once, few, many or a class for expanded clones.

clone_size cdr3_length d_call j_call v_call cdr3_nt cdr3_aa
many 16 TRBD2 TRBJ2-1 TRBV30 TGTGCCTGGAGCATGGGAGAACTAGCGGGATTAAATGAGCAGTTCTTC CAWSMGELAGLNEQFF
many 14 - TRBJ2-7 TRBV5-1 TGCGCCAGCAGCTTCTCGCAGGGTGGTCACGAGCAGTACTTC CASSFSQGGHEQYF
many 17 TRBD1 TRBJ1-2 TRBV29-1 TGCAGCGTGATCCTACTGGAAGGGACAGGTCTATTTCTCGGCTACACCTTC CSVILLEGTGLFLGYTF
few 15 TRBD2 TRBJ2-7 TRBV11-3 TGTGCCAGCAGCCCAGAAGGGCTAGCGGGGTCCGAGCAGTACTTC CASSPEGLAGSEQYF
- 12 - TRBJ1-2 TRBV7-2 TGTGCCAGCAGCCCGGACACCTATGGCTACACCTTC CASSPDTYGYTF
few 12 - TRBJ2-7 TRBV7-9 TGTGCCAGCAGCTTAGTTCGAGGTCAGGAGGAATTC CASSLVRGQEEF
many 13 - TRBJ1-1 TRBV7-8 TGTGCCAGCACCCTAAAGTGGGGCACTGAAGCTTTCTTT CASTLKWGTEAFF
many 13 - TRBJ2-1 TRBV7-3 TGTGCCAGCGGAATTACTAGTTACAATGAGCAGTTCTTC CASGITSYNEQFF
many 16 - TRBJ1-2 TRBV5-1 TGCGCCAGCAGCTTGCGGGGACGGGGAGAGGACTATGGCTACACCTTC CASSLRGRGEDYGYTF
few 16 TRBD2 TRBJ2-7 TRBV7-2 TGTGCCAGCAGCTTAGGGGGAGGGGCAAGAGCCTACGAGCAGTACTTC CASSLGGGARAYEQYF
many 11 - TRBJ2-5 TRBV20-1 TGCAGTGCTAGAGACCGGGAGACCCAGTACTTC CSARDRETQYF
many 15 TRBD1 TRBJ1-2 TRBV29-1 TGCAGCGTTGAGTCCGGGACAGGGGGCTGGTATGGCTACACCTTC CSVESGTGGWYGYTF
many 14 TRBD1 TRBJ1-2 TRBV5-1 TGCGCCAGCAGCTCTACAGGGGCGAACTATGGCTACACCTTC CASSSTGANYGYTF
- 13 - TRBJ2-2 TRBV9 TGTGCCAGCAGCCCCCAGAACACCGGGGAGCTGTTTTTT CASSPQNTGELFF
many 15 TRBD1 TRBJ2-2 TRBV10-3 TGTGCCATCAACGTGGGACAGGGGGACACCGGGGAGCTGTTTTTT CAINVGQGDTGELFF
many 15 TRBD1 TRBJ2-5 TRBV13 TGTGCCAGCAGCCCCCGGGACAGGGATCAAGAGACCCAGTACTTC CASSPRDRDQETQYF
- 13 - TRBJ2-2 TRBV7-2 TGTGCCAGCAGCTTAGGGGGGAGCGGGGAGCTGTTTTTT CASSLGGSGELFF
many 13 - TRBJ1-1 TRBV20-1 TGCAGTGCCTCTTCAGGGTGGGATACTGAAGCTTTCTTT CSASSGWDTEAFF
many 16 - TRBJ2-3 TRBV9 TGTGCCAGCAGCACCCCCGGGATCCCAGGGAGGGATACGCAGTATTTT CASSTPGIPGRDTQYF
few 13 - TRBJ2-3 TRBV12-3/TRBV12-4 TGTGCCGTCCTAAGGCCGGGCACAGATACGCAGTATTTT CAVLRPGTDTQYF